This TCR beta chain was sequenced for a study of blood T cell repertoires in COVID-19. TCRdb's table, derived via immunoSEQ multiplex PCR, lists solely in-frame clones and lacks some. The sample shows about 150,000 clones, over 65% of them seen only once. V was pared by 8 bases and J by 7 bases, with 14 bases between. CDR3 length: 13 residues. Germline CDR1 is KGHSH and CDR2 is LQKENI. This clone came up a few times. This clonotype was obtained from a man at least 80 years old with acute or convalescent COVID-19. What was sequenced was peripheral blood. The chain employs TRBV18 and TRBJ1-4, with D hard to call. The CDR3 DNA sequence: TGTGCCAGCAATTTGGGGAGTATTGAAAAACTGTTTTTT. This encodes CASNLGSIEKLFF.